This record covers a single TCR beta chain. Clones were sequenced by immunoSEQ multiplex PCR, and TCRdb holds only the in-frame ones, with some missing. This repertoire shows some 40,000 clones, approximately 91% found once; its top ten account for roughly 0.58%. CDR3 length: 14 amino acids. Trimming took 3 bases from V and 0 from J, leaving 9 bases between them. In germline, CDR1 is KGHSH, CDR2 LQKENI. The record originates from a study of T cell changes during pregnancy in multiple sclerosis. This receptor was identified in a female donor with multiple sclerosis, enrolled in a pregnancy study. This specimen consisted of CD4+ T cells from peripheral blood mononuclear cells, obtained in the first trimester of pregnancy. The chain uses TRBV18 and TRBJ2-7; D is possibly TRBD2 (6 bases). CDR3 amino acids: CASSPGGSSYEQYF. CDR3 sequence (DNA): TGTGCCAGCTCACCCGGGGGTAGCTCCTACGAGCAGTACTTC.